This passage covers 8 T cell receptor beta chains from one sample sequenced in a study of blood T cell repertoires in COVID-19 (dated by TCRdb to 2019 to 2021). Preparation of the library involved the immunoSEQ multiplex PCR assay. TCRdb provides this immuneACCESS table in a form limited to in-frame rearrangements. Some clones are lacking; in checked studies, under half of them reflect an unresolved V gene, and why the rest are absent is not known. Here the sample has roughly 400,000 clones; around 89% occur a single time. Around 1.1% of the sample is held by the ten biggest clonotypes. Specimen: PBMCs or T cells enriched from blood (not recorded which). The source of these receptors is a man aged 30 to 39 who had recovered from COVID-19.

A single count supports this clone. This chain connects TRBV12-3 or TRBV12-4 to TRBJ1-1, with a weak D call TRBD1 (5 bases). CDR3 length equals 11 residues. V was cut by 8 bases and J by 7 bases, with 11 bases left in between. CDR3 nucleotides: TGTGCCAGCGGCCTGACAGTTGAAGCTTTCTTT. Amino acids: CASGLTVEAFF.

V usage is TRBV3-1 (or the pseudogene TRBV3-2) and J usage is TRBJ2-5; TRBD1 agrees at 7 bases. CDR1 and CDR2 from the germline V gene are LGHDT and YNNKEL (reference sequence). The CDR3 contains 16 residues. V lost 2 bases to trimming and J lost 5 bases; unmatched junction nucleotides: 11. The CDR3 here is CASSQRGQHHGETQYF. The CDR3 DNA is TGTGCCAGCAGCCAACGGGGACAGCACCACGGGGAGACCCAGTACTTC.

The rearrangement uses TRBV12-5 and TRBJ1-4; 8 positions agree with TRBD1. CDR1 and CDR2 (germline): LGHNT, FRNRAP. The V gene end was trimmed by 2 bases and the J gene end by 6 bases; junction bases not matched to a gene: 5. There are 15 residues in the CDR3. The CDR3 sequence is CASGLNRGGDEKLFF. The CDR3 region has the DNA TGTGCTAGTGGTTTGAACAGGGGGGGCGATGAAAAACTGTTTTTT.

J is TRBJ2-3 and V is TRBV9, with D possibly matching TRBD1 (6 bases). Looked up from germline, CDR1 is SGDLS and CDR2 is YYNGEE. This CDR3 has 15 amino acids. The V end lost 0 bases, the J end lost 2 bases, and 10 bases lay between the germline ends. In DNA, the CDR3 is TGTGCCAGCAGCGTAGGGGGACAAAACACAGATACGCAGTATTTT. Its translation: CASSVGGQNTDTQYF. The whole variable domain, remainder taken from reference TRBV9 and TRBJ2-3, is DSGVTQTPKHLITATGQRVTLRCSPRSGDLSVYWYQQSLDQGLQFLIQYYNGEERAKGNILERFSAQQFPDLHSELNLSSLELGDSALYFCASSVGGQNTDTQYFGPGTRLTVL.

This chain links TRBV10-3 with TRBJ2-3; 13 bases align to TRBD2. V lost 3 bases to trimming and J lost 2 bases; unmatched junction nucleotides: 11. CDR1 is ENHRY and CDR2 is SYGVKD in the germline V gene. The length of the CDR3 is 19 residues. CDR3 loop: CAISDRPGTSGTVTDTQYF. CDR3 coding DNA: TGTGCCATCAGTGACCGTCCCGGGACTAGCGGGACCGTCACAGATACGCAGTATTTT.

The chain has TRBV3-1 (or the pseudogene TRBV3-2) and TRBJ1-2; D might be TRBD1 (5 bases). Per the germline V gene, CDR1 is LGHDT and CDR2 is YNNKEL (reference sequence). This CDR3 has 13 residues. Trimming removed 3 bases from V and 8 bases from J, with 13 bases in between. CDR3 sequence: CASSHQGLDGYTF. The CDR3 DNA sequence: TGTGCCAGCAGCCACCAGGGACTGGACGGCTACACCTTC.

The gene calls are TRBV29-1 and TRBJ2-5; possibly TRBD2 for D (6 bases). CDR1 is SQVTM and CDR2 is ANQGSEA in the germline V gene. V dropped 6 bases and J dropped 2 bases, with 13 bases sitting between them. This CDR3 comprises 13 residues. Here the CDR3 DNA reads TGCAGCGTCGCGAGACTAGAACAAGAGACCCAGTACTTC. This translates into CSVARLEQETQYF. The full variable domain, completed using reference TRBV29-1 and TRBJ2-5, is SAVISQKPSRDICQRGTSLTIQCQVDSQVTMMFWYRQQPGQSLTLIATANQGSEATYESGFVIDKFPISRPNLTFSTLTVSNMSPEDSSIYLCSVARLEQETQYFGPGTRLLVL.

CDR3 region: CASSIQGVETQYF. CDR3 nucleotides: TGTGCCAGTAGTATACAAGGGGTGGAGACCCAGTACTTC. The genes are TRBV19 and TRBJ2-5; maybe TRBD1 (5 bases). The germline V gene has CDR1 LNHDA and CDR2 SQIVND (reference sequence). The V end lost 2 bases, the J end lost 5 bases, and 9 bases lay between the germline ends. The CDR3 covers 13 residues.